Following are 5 T cell receptor beta chains from one sample sequenced in a study of blood T cell repertoires in COVID-19. Using immunoSEQ multiplex PCR, the repertoire was profiled, and TCRdb retains in-frame clones only, with some absent. The sample holds roughly 80,000 clones, about 85% seen once. Sequences were obtained from peripheral blood. The receptors were sampled from a man aged 60 to 69 with active or convalescent COVID-19.

The rearrangement uses TRBV7-9 and TRBJ1-2, with D maybe TRBD1 (6 bases). V shed 5 bases and J shed 1 base, with 17 bases lying between them. Germline CDR1 SEHNR, CDR2 FQNEAQ (reference sequence). CDR3 length equals 16 residues. CDR3 amino acids: CASSAPGGGSNYGYTF. CDR3 nucleotide sequence: TGTGCCAGCAGCGCTCCGGGAGGGGGGAGTAACTATGGCTACACCTTC.

This clone was seen a handful of times. The V call is TRBV12-3 or TRBV12-4, the J call TRBJ1-4; D remains ambiguous. Trimming cost V 5 bases and J 1 base, with 2 bases left between them. There are 12 residues in the CDR3. The CDR3 nucleotides read TGTGCCAGCAGTCGAACTAATGAAAAACTGTTTTTT. This translates into CASSRTNEKLFF.

This clone appeared a few times. The CDR3: CASSESKKTRPYEQYF. Here the CDR3 DNA reads TGCGCCAGCAGTGAGTCCAAAAAAACGAGGCCCTACGAGCAGTACTTC. The rearrangement links TRBV10-1 to TRBJ2-7; no clear D gene. The germline gives CDR1 WNHNN, CDR2 SYGVQD (reference sequence). Trimming removed 0 bases from V and 2 bases from J, with 14 bases in between. This CDR3 spans 16 amino acids.

This chain links TRBV14 with TRBJ2-1; TRBD2 aligns across 9 bases. The CDR3 consists of 17 residues. Germline values: CDR1 SGHDN, CDR2 FVKESK. The V segment lost 3 bases and the J segment 9 bases; nucleotides outside the gene matches: 15. CDR3: CASSHRAGGAFGGEQFF. CDR3 in DNA: TGTGCCAGCAGCCACAGAGCGGGGGGCGCGTTCGGGGGTGAGCAGTTCTTC.

The V call is TRBV7-2, the J call TRBJ1-1; the D is unclear. The germline V and J ends were trimmed by 2 bases and 1 base, with 5 bases remaining between them. CDR3 length equals 13 residues. Looked up from germline, CDR1 is SGHTA and CDR2 is FQGNSA. CDR3 loop: CASSLPGNTEAFF. CDR3 in DNA: TGTGCCAGCAGCTTACCGGGGAACACTGAAGCTTTCTTT.